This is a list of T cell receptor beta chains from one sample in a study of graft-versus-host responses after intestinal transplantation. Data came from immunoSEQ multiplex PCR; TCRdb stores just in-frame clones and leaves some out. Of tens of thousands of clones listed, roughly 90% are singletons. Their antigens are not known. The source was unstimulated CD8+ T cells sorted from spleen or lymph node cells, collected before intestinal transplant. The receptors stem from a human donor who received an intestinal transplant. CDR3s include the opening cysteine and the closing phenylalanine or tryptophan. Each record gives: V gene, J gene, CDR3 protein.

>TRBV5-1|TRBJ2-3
CASSQEIQDTQYF
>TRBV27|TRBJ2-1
CASNPGGPYNEQFF
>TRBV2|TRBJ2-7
CASRDRAYEQYF
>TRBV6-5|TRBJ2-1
CASSLEGVEQFF
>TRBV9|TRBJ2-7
CASSSRDLTEQYF
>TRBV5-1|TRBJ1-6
CASSRETGGSPLHF
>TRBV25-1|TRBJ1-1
CASSARQGRNTEAFF
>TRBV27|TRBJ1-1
CASSGRWDIGEAFF
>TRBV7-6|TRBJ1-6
CASSLVQDRNSPLHF
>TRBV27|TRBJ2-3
CASSPPGLAGPTDTQYF
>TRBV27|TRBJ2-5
CATRPRTLQETQYF
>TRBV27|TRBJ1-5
CASSFVNQPQHF
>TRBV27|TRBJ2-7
CASKLQGNFYEQYF
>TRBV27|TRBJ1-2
CASSFVPIQVPNYGYTF
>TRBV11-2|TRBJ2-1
CASSQGPSYNEQFF
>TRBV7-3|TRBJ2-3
CASSLRRAFHTQYF
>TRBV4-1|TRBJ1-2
CASSQDWTGTGVGYTF
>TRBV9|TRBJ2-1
CASSVAEQDEQFF
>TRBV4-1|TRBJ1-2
CASSQEAGGAFWGYTF
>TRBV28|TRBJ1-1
CASSFGGNTEAFF
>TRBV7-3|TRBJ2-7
CASSLIGGGNPYEQYF
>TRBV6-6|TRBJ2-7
CASSYSSAVEQYF
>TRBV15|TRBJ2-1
CATRDQRGFNEQFF
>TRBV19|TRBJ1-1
CASMPLPDRGTEAFF
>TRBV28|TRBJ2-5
CASSLAGGKTQYF
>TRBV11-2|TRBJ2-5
CASSPPSGTSLIETQYF
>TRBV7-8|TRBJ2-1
CASSLVPGLAGGRSAYNEQFF
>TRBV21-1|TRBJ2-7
CASSKVEGGDYDYEQYF
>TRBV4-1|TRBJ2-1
CASSQEPGQDEQFF
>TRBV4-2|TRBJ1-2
CASSHGAEGGYTF
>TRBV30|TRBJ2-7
CAWSSRDRGPYEQYF
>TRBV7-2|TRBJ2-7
CASSLLGGYEQYF
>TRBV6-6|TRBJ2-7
CASSYSSSGTYEQYF
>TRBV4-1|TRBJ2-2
CASSLRENTGELFF
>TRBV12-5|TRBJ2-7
CASGLALTGTSGGDYYEQYF
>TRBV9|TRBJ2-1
CASSVVAGGYNEQFF
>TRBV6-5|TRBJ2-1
CATRTNSISYNEQFF
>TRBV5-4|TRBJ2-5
CASSFKFQETQYF
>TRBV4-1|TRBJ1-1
CASSPGGSHTEAFF
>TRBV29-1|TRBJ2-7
CSVEGLADSYEQYF
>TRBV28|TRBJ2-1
CASSLAGNYNEQFF
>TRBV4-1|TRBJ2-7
CASSPRDSGSYEQYF
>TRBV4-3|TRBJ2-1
CASSQDQPGGTYNEQFF
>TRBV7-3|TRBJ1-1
CASSLERGPDTEAFF
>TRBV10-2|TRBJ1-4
CASSESGGVNEKLFF
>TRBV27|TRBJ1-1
CASSWRVQGTEAFF
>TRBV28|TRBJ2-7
CASSRDRDYYEQYF
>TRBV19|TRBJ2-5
CASSIVAGPEKTQYF